This T cell receptor (beta chain) was captured in a study of T cell responses to AZD1222 COVID-19 vaccine. Libraries were prepared by immunoSEQ multiplex PCR; TCRdb keeps only in-frame clonotypes and omits some of them. The repertoire has some 150,000 clones, approximately 95% of them found once; the top ten carry over 0.85%. Study-level findings and limits: Spike-specific TCR breadth and depth grew following two AZD1222 doses.

J was trimmed by 5 bases and V by 8 bases; bases with no gene match: 5. This CDR3 comprises 14 residues. Germline V gene sequence: CDR1 SNHLY, CDR2 FYNNEI. This clone is a singleton in its sample. The antigen remains undetermined. This clonotype originated in an adult in good health. The sample in question was peripheral blood, obtained on day 0 of MenACWY control vaccination. This chain joins TRBV2 and TRBJ2-1, with TRBD2 identical over 11 bases. The CDR3 reads CASLGLAGHNEQFF. The DNA for the CDR3 is TGTGCCAGCTTAGGACTAGCGGGCCACAATGAGCAGTTCTTC.